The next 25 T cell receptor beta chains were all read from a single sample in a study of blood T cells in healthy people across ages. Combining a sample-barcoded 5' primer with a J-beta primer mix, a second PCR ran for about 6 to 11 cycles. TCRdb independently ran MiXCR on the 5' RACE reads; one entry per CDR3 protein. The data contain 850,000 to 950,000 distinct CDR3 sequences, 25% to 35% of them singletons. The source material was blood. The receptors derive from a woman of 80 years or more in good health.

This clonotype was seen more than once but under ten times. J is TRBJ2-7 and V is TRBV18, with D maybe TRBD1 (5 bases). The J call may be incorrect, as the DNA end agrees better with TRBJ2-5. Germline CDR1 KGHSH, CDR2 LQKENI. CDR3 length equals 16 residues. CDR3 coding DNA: TGTGCCAGCTCACCAAATTATGCAGGGTCGAGCGAGACCCAGTACTTC. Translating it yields CASSPNYAGSSETQYF.

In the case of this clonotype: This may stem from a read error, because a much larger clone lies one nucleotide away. Here the CDR3 reads CASSFGQGDTGAFF. In DNA, the CDR3 is TGTGCCAGCAGCTTTGGGCAGGGAGACACTGGAGCTTTCTTT. J is TRBJ1-1 and V is TRBV12-3 or TRBV12-4; tentative D call: TRBD1 (5 bases). The CDR3 runs 14 residues.

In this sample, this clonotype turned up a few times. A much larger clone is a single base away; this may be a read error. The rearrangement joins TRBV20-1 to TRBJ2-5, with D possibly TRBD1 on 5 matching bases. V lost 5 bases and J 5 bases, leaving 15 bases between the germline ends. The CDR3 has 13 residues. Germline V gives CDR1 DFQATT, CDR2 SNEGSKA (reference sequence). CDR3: CSAPSGFGETQYF. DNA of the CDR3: TGCAGTGCTCCGTCAGGGTTTGGGGAGACCCAGTACTTC.

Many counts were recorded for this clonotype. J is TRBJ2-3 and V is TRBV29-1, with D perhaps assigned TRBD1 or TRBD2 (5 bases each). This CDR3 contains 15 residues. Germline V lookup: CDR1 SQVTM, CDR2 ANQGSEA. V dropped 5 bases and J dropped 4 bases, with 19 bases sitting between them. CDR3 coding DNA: TGCAGCGTTACCCCGGGGACGCTCGGCTCAGATACGCAGTATTTT. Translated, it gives CSVTPGTLGSDTQYF.

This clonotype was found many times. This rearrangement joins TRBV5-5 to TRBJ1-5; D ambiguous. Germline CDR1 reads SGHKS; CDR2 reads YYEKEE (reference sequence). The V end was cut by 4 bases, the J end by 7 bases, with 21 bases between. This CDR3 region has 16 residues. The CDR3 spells CASSPVEQPGSQPQHF. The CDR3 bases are TGTGCCAGCAGCCCGGTAGAGCAGCCCGGTTCACAGCCCCAGCATTTT.

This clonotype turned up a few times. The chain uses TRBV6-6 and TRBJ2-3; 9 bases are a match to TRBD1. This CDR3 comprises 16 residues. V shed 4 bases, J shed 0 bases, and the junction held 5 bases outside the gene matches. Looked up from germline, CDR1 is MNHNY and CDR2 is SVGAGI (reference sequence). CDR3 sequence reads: CASSSTGGASTDTQYF. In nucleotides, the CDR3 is TGTGCCAGCAGTTCAACAGGGGGCGCGAGCACAGATACGCAGTATTTT.

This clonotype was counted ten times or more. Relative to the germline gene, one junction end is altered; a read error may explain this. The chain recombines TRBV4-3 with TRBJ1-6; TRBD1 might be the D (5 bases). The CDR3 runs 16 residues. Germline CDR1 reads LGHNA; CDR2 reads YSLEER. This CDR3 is CASSQTRWGPSSLLHF. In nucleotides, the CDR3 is TGCGCCAGCAGCCAAACCCGTTGGGGACCCTCCTCACTCCTCCACTTT.

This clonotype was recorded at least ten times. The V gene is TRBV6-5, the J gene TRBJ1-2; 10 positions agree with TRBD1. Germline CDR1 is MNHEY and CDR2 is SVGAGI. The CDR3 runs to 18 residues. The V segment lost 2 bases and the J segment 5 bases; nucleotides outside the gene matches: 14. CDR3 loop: CASSYNRDRGRFGYGYTF. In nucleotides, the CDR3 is TGTGCCAGCAGTTACAACCGGGACAGGGGCAGGTTTGGGTATGGCTACACCTTC.

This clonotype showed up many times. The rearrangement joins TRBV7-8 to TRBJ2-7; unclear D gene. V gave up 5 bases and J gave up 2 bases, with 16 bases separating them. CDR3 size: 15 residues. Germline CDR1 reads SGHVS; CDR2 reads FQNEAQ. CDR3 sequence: CASSKRPSETYEQYF. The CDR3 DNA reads TGTGCCAGCAGCAAGCGCCCAAGCGAAACCTACGAGCAGTACTTC.

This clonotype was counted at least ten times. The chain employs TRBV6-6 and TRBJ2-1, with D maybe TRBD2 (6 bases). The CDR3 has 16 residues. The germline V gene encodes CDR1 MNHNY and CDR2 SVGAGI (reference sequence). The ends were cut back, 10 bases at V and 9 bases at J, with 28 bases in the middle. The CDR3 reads CATVQGQGRLGGEQFF. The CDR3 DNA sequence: TGTGCCACCGTTCAAGGGCAGGGAAGATTGGGGGGTGAGCAGTTCTTC.

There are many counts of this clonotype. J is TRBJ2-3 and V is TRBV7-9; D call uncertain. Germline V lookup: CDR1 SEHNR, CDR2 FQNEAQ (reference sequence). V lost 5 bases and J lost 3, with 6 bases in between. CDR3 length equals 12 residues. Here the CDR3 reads CASSQSTDTQYF. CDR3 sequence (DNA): TGTGCCAGCAGCCAGTCAACAGATACGCAGTATTTT.

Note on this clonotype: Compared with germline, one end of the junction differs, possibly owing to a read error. The CDR3 DNA reads as TGTGCCAGCAGTTACGGGCAGGGGGCCTACGAGCGGTACTTC. This encodes CASSYGQGAYERYF. The chain carries TRBV6-6 and TRBJ2-7; 8 nucleotides align to TRBD1. Looked up from germline, CDR1 is MNHNY and CDR2 is SVGAGI (reference sequence). The CDR3 is 14 residues long.

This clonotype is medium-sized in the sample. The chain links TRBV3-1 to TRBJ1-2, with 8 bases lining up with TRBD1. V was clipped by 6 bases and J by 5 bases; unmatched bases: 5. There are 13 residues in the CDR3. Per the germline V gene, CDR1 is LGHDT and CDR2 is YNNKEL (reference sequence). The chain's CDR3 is CASRNRGAYGYTF. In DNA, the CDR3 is TGTGCCAGCAGAAACAGGGGGGCATATGGCTACACCTTC.

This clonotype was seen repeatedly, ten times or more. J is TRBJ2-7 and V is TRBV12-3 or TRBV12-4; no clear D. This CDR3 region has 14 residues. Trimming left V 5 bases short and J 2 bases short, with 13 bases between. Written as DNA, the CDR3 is TGTGCCAGCAGTCCGGGTCGCTGGGCCTACGAGCAGTACTTC. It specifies CASSPGRWAYEQYF.

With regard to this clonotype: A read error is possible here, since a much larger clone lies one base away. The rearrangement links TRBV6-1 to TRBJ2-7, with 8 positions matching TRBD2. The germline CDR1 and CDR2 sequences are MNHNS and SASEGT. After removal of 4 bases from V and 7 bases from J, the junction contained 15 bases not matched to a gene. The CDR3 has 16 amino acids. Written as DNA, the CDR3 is TGTGCCAGCAGTGCTGCCGGGACTAGGGGTTACAATGAGCAGTACTTC. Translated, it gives CASSAAGTRGYNEQYF.

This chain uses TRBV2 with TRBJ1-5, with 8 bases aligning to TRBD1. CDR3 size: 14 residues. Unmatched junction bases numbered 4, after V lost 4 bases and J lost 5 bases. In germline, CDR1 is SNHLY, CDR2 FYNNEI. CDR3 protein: CASSGQGNDQPQHF. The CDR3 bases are TGTGCCAGCAGTGGACAGGGGAACGATCAGCCCCAGCATTTT.

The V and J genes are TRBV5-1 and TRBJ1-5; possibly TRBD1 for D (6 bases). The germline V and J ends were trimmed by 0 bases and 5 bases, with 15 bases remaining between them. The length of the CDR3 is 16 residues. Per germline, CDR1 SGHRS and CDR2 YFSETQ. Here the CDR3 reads CASSLVEGGSDQPQHF. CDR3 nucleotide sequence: TGCGCCAGCAGCTTGGTGGAGGGGGGAAGTGATCAGCCCCAGCATTTT.

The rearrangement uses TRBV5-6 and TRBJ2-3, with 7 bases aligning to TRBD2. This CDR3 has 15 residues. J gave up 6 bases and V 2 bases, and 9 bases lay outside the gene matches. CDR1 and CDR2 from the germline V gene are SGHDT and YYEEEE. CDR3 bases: TGTGCCAGCAGCTTTCTAGCGGCGGCTGGTGATACGCAGTATTTT. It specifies CASSFLAAAGDTQYF.

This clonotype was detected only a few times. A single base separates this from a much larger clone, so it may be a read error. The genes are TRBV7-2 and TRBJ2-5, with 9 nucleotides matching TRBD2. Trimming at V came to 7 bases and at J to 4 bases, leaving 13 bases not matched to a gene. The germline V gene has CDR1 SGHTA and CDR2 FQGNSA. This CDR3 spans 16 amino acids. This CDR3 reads CASNHRLGGGGETQYF. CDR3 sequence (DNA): TGTGCCAGCAACCATAGACTAGGCGGGGGGGGAGAGACCCAGTACTTC.

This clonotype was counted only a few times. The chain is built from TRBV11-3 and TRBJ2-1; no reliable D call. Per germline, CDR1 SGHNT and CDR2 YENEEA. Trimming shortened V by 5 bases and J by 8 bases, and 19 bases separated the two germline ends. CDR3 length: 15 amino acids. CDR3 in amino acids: CASSPYGRQFDEQFF. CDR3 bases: TGTGCCAGCAGCCCTTACGGTCGTCAGTTCGATGAGCAGTTCTTC.

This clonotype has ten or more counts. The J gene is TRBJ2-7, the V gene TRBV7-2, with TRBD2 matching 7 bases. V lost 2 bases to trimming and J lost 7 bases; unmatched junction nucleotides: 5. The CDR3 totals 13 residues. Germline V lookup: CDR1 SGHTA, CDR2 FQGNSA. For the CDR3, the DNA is TGTGCCAGCAGCTTAAGGCGGGGAGGGGAGCAGTACTTC. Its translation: CASSLRRGGEQYF. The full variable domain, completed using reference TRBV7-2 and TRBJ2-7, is GAGVSQSPSNKVTEKGKDVELRCDPISGHTALYWYRQSLGQGLEFLIYFQGNSAPDKSGLPSDRFSAERTGGSVSTLTIQRTQQEDSAVYLCASSLRRGGEQYFGPGTRLTVT.

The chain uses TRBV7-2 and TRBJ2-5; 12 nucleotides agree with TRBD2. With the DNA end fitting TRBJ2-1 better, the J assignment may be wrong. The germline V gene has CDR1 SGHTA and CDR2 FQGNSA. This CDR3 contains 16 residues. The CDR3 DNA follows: TGTGCCAGCAGCTTAGCGGTGGCTAGCGGGGGGGTTGGGCAGTTCTTC. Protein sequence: CASSLAVASGGVGQFF.

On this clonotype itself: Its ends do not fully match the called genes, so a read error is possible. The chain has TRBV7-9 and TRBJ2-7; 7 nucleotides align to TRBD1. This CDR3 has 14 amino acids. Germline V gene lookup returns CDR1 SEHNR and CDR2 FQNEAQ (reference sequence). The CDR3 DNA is TGTGCCGGCAGAAGTACAGGGGACCCCTACGAGCAGTACTTC. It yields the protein CAGRSTGDPYEQYF.

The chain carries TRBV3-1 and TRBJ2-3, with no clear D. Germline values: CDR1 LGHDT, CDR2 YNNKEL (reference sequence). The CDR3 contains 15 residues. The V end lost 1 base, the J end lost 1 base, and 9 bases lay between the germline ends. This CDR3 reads CASSQAVVRTDTQYF. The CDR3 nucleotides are TGTGCCAGCAGCCAAGCGGTAGTTCGCACAGATACGCAGTATTTT.

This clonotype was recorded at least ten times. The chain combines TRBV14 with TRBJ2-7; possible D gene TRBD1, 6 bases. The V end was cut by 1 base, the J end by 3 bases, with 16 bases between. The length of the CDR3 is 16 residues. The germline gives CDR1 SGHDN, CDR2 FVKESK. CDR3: CASSQGYGTLVYEQYF. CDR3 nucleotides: TGTGCCAGCAGCCAAGGCTACGGGACACTTGTCTACGAGCAGTACTTC.